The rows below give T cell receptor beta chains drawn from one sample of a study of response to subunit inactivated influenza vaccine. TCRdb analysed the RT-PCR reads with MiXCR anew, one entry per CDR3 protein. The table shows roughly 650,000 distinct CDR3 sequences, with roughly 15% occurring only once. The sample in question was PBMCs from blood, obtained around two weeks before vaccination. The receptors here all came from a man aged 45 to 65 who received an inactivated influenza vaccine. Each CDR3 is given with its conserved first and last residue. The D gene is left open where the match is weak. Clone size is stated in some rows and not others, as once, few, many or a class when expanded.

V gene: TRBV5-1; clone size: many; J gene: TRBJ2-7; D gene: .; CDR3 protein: CASTIGGAQRDEQYF; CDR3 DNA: TGCGCCAGCACCATTGGGGGGGCGCAAAGAGACGAGCAGTACTTC
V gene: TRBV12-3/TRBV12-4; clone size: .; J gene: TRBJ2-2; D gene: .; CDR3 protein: CASSFRELVTGELFF; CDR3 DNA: TGTGCCAGCAGTTTTCGGGAGCTAGTTACCGGGGAGCTGTTTTTT
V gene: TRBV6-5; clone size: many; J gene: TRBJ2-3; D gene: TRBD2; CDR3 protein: CASSHRTSGSKDTQYF; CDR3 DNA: TGTGCCAGCAGTCACCGGACTAGCGGGAGTAAGGATACGCAGTATTTT
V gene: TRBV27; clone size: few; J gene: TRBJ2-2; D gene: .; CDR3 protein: CASSLNRAKTGELFF; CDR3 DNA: TGTGCCAGCAGTTTAAACAGGGCGAAAACCGGGGAGCTGTTTTTT
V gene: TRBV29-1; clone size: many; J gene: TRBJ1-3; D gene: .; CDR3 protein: CSVDGDPGNTIYF; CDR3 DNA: TGCAGCGTAGATGGGGACCCTGGAAACACCATATATTTT
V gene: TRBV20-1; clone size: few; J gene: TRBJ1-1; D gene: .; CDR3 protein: CSALGRENTEAFF; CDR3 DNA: TGCAGTGCTCTTGGCAGAGAGAACACTGAAGCTTTCTTT
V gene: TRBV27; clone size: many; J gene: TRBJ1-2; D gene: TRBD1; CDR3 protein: CASRPGTDYIRGSNYGYTF; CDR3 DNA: TGTGCCAGCAGACCCGGGACAGACTACATTCGCGGTTCAAACTATGGCTACACCTTC
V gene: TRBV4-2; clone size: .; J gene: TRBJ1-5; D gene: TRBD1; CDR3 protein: CASSQDQRQGGDQPQHF; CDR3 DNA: TGTGCCAGCAGCCAAGATCAGAGACAGGGAGGCGATCAGCCCCAGCATTTT
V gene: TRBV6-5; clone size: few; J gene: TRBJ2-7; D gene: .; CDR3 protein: CASSYGPREGYEQYF; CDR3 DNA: TGTGCCAGCAGTTATGGTCCGAGGGAAGGATACGAGCAGTACTTC
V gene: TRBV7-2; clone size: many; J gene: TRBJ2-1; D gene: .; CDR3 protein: CASSLNRVGGQFF; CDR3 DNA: TGTGCCAGCAGCTTAAACAGGGTGGGAGGGCAGTTCTTC
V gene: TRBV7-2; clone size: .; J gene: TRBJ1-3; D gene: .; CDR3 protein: CASSSIPGGGNTIYF; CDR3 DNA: TGTGCCAGCAGCTCCATCCCCGGGGGGGGAAACACCATATATTTT
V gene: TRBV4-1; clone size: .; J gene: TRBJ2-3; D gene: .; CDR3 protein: CASSQDRARTDTQYF; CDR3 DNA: TGCGCCAGCAGCCAAGATAGGGCCCGCACAGATACGCAGTATTTT
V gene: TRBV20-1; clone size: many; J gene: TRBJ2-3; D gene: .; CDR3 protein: CSARRDATDTQYF; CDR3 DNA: TGCAGTGCTAGGAGGGACGCCACAGATACGCAGTATTTT
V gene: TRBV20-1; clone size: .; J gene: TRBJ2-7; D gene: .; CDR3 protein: CSARPLGGGDSYEQYF; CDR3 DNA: TGCAGTGCTAGGCCCCTTGGTGGAGGGGACTCCTACGAGCAGTACTTC
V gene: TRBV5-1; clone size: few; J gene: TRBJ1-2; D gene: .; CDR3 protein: CASSQTQNYGYTF; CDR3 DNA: TGCGCCAGCAGCCAAACACAGAACTATGGCTACACCTTC
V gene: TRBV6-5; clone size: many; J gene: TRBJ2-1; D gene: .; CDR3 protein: CASSSWQSYNEQFF; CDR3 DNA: TGTGCCAGCAGTTCATGGCAATCCTACAATGAGCAGTTCTTC
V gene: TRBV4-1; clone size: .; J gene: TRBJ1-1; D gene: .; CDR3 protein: CASSQARLNTEAFF; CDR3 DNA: TGCGCCAGCAGCCAAGCCCGCCTGAACACTGAAGCTTTCTTT
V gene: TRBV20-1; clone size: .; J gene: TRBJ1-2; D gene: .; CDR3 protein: CSAQDGRHTGYTF; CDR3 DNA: TGCAGTGCTCAAGACGGGCGCCATACTGGCTACACCTTC
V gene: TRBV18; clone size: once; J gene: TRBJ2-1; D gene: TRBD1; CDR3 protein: CAISPGTGANNEQFF; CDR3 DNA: TGTGCCATCTCACCGGGGACAGGGGCTAACAATGAGCAGTTCTTC
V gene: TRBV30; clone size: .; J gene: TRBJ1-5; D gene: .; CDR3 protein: CAWSPGESQPQHF; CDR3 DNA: TGTGCCTGGAGTCCAGGGGAATCTCAGCCCCAGCATTTT
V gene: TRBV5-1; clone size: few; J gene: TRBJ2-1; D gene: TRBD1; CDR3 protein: CASSLIGRGRTNNEQFF; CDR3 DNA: TGCGCCAGCAGCTTGATCGGCAGGGGGAGAACAAACAATGAGCAGTTCTTC
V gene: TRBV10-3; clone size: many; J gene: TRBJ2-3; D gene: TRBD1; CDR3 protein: CATFHRGSTDTQYF; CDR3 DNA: TGTGCCACCTTTCACAGGGGTAGTACAGATACGCAGTATTTT
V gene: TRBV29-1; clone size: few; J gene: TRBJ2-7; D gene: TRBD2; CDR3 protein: CSVEGDYYEQYF; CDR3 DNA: TGCAGCGTTGAGGGGGACTACTACGAGCAGTACTTC
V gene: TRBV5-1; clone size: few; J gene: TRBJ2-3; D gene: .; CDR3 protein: CASSRRGRTSTDTQYF; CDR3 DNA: TGCGCCAGCAGCCGGAGGGGGCGTACTAGCACAGATACGCAGTATTTT
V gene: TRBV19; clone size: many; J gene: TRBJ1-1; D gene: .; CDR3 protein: CASKLWDTTEAFF; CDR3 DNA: TGTGCCAGTAAACTCTGGGACACCACTGAAGCTTTCTTT
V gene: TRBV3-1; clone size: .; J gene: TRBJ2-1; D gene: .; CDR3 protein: CASSQGGPRHNEQFF; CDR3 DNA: TGTGCCAGCAGCCAGGGGGGACCCCGACACAATGAGCAGTTCTTC
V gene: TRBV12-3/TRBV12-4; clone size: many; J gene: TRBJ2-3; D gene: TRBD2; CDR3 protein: CASSSLAGGGDTQYF; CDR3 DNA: TGTGCCAGCAGTTCCCTAGCGGGGGGTGGAGATACGCAGTATTTT
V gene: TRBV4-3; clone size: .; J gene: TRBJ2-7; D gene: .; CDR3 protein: CASSQEWGWTYEQYF; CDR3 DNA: TGCGCCAGCAGCCAAGAGTGGGGATGGACCTACGAGCAGTACTTC
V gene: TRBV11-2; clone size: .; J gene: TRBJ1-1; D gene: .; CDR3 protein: CASSLTGALNTEAFF; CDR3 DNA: TGTGCCAGCAGCTTAACAGGCGCCTTGAACACTGAAGCTTTCTTT
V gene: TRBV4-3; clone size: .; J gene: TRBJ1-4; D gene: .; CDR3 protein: CASSQQDRLGEKLFF; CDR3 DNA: TGCGCCAGCAGCCAACAAGACAGGTTGGGAGAAAAACTGTTTTTT
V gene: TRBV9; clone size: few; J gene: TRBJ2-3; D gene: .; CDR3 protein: CASRGERDTQYF; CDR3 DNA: TGTGCCAGCAGGGGGGAGAGAGATACGCAGTATTTT
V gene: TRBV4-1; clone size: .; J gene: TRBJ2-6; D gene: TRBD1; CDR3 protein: CASSPTGVGANVLTF; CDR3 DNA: TGCGCCAGCAGCCCTACAGGGGTTGGGGCCAACGTCCTGACTTTC
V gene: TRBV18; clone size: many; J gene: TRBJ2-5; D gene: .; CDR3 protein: CASSPRSSRETQYF; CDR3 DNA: TGTGCCAGCTCACCACGGTCTTCGCGAGAGACCCAGTACTTC
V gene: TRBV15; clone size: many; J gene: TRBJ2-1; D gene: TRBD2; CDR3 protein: CATSSKRGPPGNEQFF; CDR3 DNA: TGTGCCACCAGCAGCAAGCGGGGTCCTCCGGGGAATGAGCAGTTCTTC
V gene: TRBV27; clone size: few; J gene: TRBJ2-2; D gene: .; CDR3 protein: CASSRVGVGGELFF; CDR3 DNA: TGTGCCAGCAGTCGTGTGGGGGTTGGCGGGGAGCTGTTTTTT
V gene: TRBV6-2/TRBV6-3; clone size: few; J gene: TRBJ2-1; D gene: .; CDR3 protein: CASTLTGHSNNEQFF; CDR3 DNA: TGTGCCAGCACCTTAACGGGGCATAGTAACAATGAGCAGTTCTTC
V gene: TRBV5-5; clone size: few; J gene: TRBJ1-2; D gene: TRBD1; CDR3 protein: CASSLGGQGDYGYTF; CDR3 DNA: TGTGCCAGCAGCTTGGGTGGACAGGGAGACTATGGCTACACCTTC
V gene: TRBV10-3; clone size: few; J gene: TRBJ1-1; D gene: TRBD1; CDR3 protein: CAIRGTGDGTEAFF; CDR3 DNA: TGTGCCATCAGGGGAACAGGGGACGGCACTGAAGCTTTCTTT